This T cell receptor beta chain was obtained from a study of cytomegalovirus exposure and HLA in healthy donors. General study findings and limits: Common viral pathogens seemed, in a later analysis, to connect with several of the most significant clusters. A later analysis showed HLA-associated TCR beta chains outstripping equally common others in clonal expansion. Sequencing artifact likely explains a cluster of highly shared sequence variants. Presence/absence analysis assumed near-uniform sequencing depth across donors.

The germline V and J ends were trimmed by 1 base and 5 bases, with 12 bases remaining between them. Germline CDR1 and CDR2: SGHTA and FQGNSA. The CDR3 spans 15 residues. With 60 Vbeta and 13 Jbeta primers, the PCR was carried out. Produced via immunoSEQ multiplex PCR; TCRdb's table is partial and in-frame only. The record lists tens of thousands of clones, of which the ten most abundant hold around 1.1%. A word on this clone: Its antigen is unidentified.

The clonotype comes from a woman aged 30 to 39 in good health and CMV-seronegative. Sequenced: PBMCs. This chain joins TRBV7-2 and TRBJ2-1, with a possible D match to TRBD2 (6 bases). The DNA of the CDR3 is TGTGCCAGCAGCTTAGGGCCAGGGACTGACAATGAGCAGTTCTTC. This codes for CASSLGPGTDNEQFF.